This is a list of T cell receptor beta chains from one sample in a study of cytomegalovirus exposure and HLA in healthy donors. Using immunoSEQ multiplex PCR, the repertoire was profiled, and TCRdb retains in-frame clones only, with some absent. The table includes about 200,000 clones, roughly four fifths detected once. Sequenced: PBMCs. The receptors come from a woman between 35 and 50 years old in good health and CMV-seronegative. Both conserved end residues are part of each CDR3. A D gene is named only where the DNA matches it firmly.

V gene	J gene	CDR3 length	D gene	CDR3 protein
TRBV19	TRBJ2-7	14	NA	CASSDSGPPYEQYF
TRBV7-6	TRBJ2-5	12	NA	CASSRGKETQYF
TRBV29-1	TRBJ1-1	13	NA	CSVERQLNTEAFF
TRBV30	TRBJ1-1	15	NA	CAWTRASTMNTEAFF
TRBV7-2	TRBJ2-3	18	NA	CASSLGALAAGGQDTQYF
TRBV10-3	TRBJ1-3	13	NA	CASRRGSGNTIYF
TRBV4-2	TRBJ2-1	13	NA	CASSWSSRNEQFF
TRBV18	TRBJ1-5	15	NA	CASSLGGRSNQPQHF
TRBV18	TRBJ2-7	13	TRBD1	CASSSDRGYEQYF
TRBV9	TRBJ2-3	15	NA	CASSVAPSSTDTQYF
TRBV28	TRBJ1-2	13	NA	CASRGGGPYGYTF
TRBV6-1	TRBJ1-3	15	TRBD1	CASTPTGTSGNTIYF
TRBV4-1	TRBJ2-1	15	TRBD2	CASSQGLAANNEQFF
TRBV29-1	TRBJ2-7	10	NA	CSVVFYEQYF
TRBV18	TRBJ2-6	16	NA	CASDLPPRAGANVLTF
TRBV7-9	TRBJ1-5	16	TRBD1	CASSLGQGANNQPQHF
TRBV27	TRBJ1-2	15	TRBD1	CASSSLQGALAGYTF
TRBV30	TRBJ2-7	16	TRBD2	CAWTRVGVAGTYEQYF
TRBV30	TRBJ1-1	13	NA	CAWSVLMNTEAFF
TRBV6-4	TRBJ2-3	15	TRBD2	CASSEASGSGYTQYF
TRBV5-1	TRBJ1-1	14	TRBD1	CASSLTGGKTEAFF
TRBV6-5	TRBJ2-1	14	TRBD2	CASSYSLGLAEQFF
TRBV19	TRBJ1-4	14	TRBD1	CASSTSGGHEKLFF
TRBV30	TRBJ1-1	11	NA	CAWSVDTEAFF
TRBV7-9	TRBJ1-4	15	NA	CASSLGPSTNEKLFF
TRBV6-5	TRBJ1-1	13	TRBD1	CASSSTGRTEAFF
TRBV10-2	TRBJ2-5	13	NA	CASSSDRQETQYF
TRBV7-2	TRBJ2-6	16	NA	CASSRQQATGANVLTF
TRBV6-5	TRBJ1-5	15	NA	CASSPGQYSNQPQHF
TRBV28	TRBJ1-5	14	TRBD1	CAIPGQGGNQPQHF
TRBV5-1	TRBJ2-7	18	TRBD2	CASSLGGTSGRAAWEQYF
TRBV2	TRBJ1-1	14	NA	CASRAGLMNTEAFF
TRBV10-3	TRBJ1-1	13	TRBD1	CAIRGQENTEAFF
TRBV28	TRBJ2-7	15	NA	CASSLWGHDSYEQYF
TRBV2	TRBJ1-5	16	NA	CASSEKSSGVVQPQHF
TRBV7-3	TRBJ2-1	15	NA	CASSLGSGQHNEQFF
TRBV29-1	TRBJ1-1	13	NA	CSVETAFTQEAFF
TRBV6-1	TRBJ2-2	13	TRBD1	CASRLQGTGELFF
TRBV5-6	TRBJ2-5	15	NA	CASSSTRGSRETQYF
TRBV6-1	TRBJ1-5	13	TRBD1	CASADRGGQPQHF
TRBV9	TRBJ2-4	12	NA	CASGGSGNIQYF
TRBV2	TRBJ2-5	19	TRBD2	CASSELNVRLAGVLETQYF
TRBV7-3	TRBJ1-2	13	TRBD1	CASSFIDRGGYTF
TRBV6-1	TRBJ2-3	16	TRBD2	CASSERPAGSTDTQYF
TRBV18	TRBJ1-5	15	NA	CASSPQTGSNQPQHF
TRBV5-1	TRBJ2-1	13	NA	CASSYGTQNEQFF